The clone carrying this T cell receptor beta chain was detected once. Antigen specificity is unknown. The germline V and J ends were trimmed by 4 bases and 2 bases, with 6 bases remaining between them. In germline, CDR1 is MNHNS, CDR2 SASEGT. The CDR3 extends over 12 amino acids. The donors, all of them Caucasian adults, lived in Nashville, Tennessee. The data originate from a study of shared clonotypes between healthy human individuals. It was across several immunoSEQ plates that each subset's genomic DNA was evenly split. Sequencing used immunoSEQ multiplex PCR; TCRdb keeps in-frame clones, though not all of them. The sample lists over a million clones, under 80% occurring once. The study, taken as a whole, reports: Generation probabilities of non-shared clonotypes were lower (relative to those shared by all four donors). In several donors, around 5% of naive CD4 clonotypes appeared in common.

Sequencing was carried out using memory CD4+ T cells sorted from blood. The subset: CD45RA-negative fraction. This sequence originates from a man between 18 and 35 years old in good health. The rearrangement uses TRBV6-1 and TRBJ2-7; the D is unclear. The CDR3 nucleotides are TGTGCCAGCAGTGCGATGCCCTACGAGCAGTACTTC. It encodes CASSAMPYEQYF.